The source of this TCR beta chain is a study of cytomegalovirus exposure and HLA in healthy donors. Findings and caveats of the study: The investigators catalogued 150 or so TCR beta chains as cytomegalovirus-associated.

In this sample, this clone turned up once. Antigen unknown. The PCR contained 60 Vbeta and 13 Jbeta primers. The assay was immunoSEQ multiplex PCR, and TCRdb's table has in-frame clones only and misses some. The sample holds fewer than 150,000 clones, 75% to 80% seen once. Participants comprised healthy donors of bone marrow. There are 17 residues in the CDR3. Between the trimmed V and J ends, which lost 5 bases and 7 bases, there was a span of 24 bases. CDR1 SGHVS and CDR2 FQNEAQ come from the germline V gene. The specimen sequenced was PBMCs. The clonotype comes from a woman in her 50s in good health and CMV-seronegative. The V call is TRBV7-8, the J call TRBJ1-5; tentative D call: TRBD1 (6 bases). DNA for the CDR3: TGTGCCAGCAGCCGGTTGGTTCAGGGGAATGGGTTCCAGCCCCAGCATTTT. It yields the protein CASSRLVQGNGFQPQHF.